Listed below are T cell receptor beta chains from one sample, sequenced in a study of blood T cell repertoires in COVID-19. The repertoire was sequenced with immunoSEQ multiplex PCR; TCRdb's copy has only in-frame clones and lacks some. Of around 15,000 clones in the sample, approximately 86% were seen once. Sequencing used peripheral blood. The receptors shown here come from a human donor in a cohort sampled during active COVID-19. Both conserved end residues are part of each CDR3.

J gene: TRBJ1-1
CDR3 length: 14
V gene: TRBV11-2
CDR3 protein: CASSFKTGDTEAFF

J gene: TRBJ2-7
CDR3 length: 17
V gene: TRBV15
CDR3 protein: CATSRKTSGGQQTEQYF

J gene: TRBJ2-2
CDR3 length: 14
V gene: TRBV6-5
CDR3 protein: CASSYQGAPGELFF

J gene: TRBJ1-2
CDR3 length: 14
V gene: TRBV18
CDR3 protein: CASSPESRGYGYTF

J gene: TRBJ2-3
CDR3 length: 15
V gene: TRBV20-1
CDR3 protein: CSASFPSGGTDTQYF

J gene: TRBJ2-1
CDR3 length: 13
V gene: TRBV7-2
CDR3 protein: CASSLGDTSEQFF

J gene: TRBJ2-2
CDR3 length: 15
V gene: TRBV19
CDR3 protein: CASSISDGDTGELFF

J gene: TRBJ1-2
CDR3 length: 14
V gene: TRBV29-1
CDR3 protein: CSVLDRAANYGYTF

J gene: TRBJ2-2
CDR3 length: 16
V gene: TRBV27
CDR3 protein: CASSLWDWDNTGELFF

J gene: TRBJ2-5
CDR3 length: 15
V gene: TRBV4-3
CDR3 protein: CASSGLAGGKETQYF

J gene: TRBJ2-3
CDR3 length: 13
V gene: TRBV2
CDR3 protein: CASSEGREDTQYF

J gene: TRBJ1-1
CDR3 length: 15
V gene: TRBV12-5
CDR3 protein: CASGLVSGADTEAFF

J gene: TRBJ1-6
CDR3 length: 15
V gene: TRBV18
CDR3 protein: CASSYQTGHNSPLHF

J gene: TRBJ2-6
CDR3 length: 22
V gene: TRBV19
CDR3 protein: CASSMRRYPPGTGGSGANVLTF

J gene: TRBJ1-1
CDR3 length: 15
V gene: TRBV19
CDR3 protein: CASSFLQGANTEAFF

J gene: TRBJ1-1
CDR3 length: 15
V gene: TRBV7-8
CDR3 protein: CASSSKTGTNTEAFF